These 21 T cell receptor beta chains were all obtained from the same sample, sequenced in a study of cytomegalovirus exposure and HLA in healthy donors. With 60 Vbeta and 13 Jbeta primers, the PCR was carried out. Assay used: immunoSEQ multiplex PCR; TCRdb lists only in-frame clones, some missing. The sample records roughly 100,000 clones, 60% to 70% being singletons. Sequenced: PBMCs. The origin of the receptors is a woman aged 50 to 60 in good health and CMV-seronegative.

J is TRBJ2-7 and V is TRBV7-3; TRBD1 is a possible D gene (6 bases). The CDR3 runs to 13 residues. The V gene lost 5 bases and the J gene lost 6 bases, with 14 bases spanning the gap. The germline V gene encodes CDR1 SGHTA and CDR2 FQGTGA. CDR3 sequence: CASSGTGKGEQYF. DNA of the CDR3: TGTGCCAGCAGCGGAACAGGGAAGGGCGAGCAGTACTTC.

The chain carries TRBV7-2 and TRBJ2-5, with a weak D call TRBD1 (6 bases). The CDR3 length is 13 residues. Trimming cost V 2 bases and J 5 bases, with 9 bases left between them. Germline CDR1 reads SGHTA; CDR2 reads FQGNSA. The CDR3 loop reads CASSLWDKETQYF. CDR3 sequence (DNA): TGTGCCAGCAGCTTATGGGACAAGGAGACCCAGTACTTC.

The rearrangement links TRBV5-5 to TRBJ2-3; the D gene is possibly TRBD1 (5 bases). The CDR3 is 15 residues long. V shed 4 bases and J shed 5 bases, with 17 bases lying between them. Germline values: CDR1 SGHKS, CDR2 YYEKEE (reference sequence). CDR3 sequence: CASSADLGVGDTQYF. The CDR3, as DNA: TGTGCCAGCAGCGCGGACCTAGGGGTGGGAGATACGCAGTATTTT.

A single count supports this clone. The chain uses TRBV7-9 and TRBJ1-5; possibly TRBD1 for D (5 bases). Germline V gene sequence: CDR1 SEHNR, CDR2 FQNEAQ (reference sequence). The V end was cut by 2 bases, the J end by 9 bases, with 8 bases between. The CDR3 loop spans 12 amino acids. In DNA, the CDR3 is TGTGCCAGCAGCTTACAGGACACGCCCCAGCATTTT. The encoded protein is CASSLQDTPQHF.

This clone has only a few counts. The V call is TRBV7-9, the J call TRBJ1-2; TRBD1 aligns across 7 bases. The CDR3 loop spans 14 amino acids. Per the germline V gene, CDR1 is SEHNR and CDR2 is FQNEAQ (reference sequence). J lost 0 bases, V lost 3 bases, and 1 base had no gene match. CDR3 sequence: CASSFQGANYGYTF. CDR3 bases: TGTGCCAGCAGCTTCCAGGGGGCTAACTATGGCTACACCTTC.

Here the CDR3 DNA reads TGTGCCAGCAGGCAGGCAATAATGAACACTGAAGCTTTCTTT. It encodes CASRQAIMNTEAFF. The chain is built from TRBV19 and TRBJ1-1, with D unresolved. Trimming left V 9 bases short and J 0 bases short, with 14 bases between. The CDR3 contains 14 residues. Germline V CDR1 and CDR2: LNHDA, SQIVND (reference sequence).

This sequence joins TRBV5-1 and TRBJ1-4; a weak D match, TRBD1 (5 bases). Germline V CDR1 and CDR2: SGHRS, YFSETQ. The CDR3 is 14 residues long. Trimming cost V 2 bases and J 3 bases, with 8 bases left between them. CDR3 region: CASSLQGANEKLFF. For the CDR3, the DNA is TGCGCCAGCAGCTTACAAGGGGCTAATGAAAAACTGTTTTTT.

The DNA for the CDR3 is TGTGCCAGTTCACAGGGAAGAGAAAACATTCAGTACTTC. Encoded protein: CASSQGRENIQYF. The chain combines TRBV19 with TRBJ2-4, with D possibly being TRBD1 (6 bases). Germline CDR1 reads LNHDA; CDR2 reads SQIVND (reference sequence). CDR3 length: 13 residues. Trimming took 8 bases from V and 5 from J, leaving 13 bases between them.

This clone occurred a few times. J is TRBJ2-3 and V is TRBV9; TRBD2 aligns across 11 bases. The germline gives CDR1 SGDLS, CDR2 YYNGEE. V shed 0 bases, J shed 0 bases, and the junction held 3 bases outside the gene matches. The CDR3 is made up of 17 amino acids. CDR3 loop: CASSVGSGGGSTDTQYF. The CDR3 bases are TGTGCCAGCAGCGTAGGTAGCGGGGGGGGCAGCACAGATACGCAGTATTTT.

This chain links TRBV28 with TRBJ2-7; weak D call: TRBD1 (7 bases). This CDR3 has 15 residues. V shed 3 bases and J shed 3 bases, with 15 bases lying between them. Germline CDR1 MDHEN, CDR2 SYDVKM. In DNA, the CDR3 is TGTGCCAGCAGTTTGGGGGGCAGGGGGGTCTACGAGCAGTACTTC. Translated, it gives CASSLGGRGVYEQYF.

The chain employs TRBV6-5 and TRBJ2-5, with 9 bases that match TRBD1. This CDR3 region has 15 residues. Germline V lookup: CDR1 MNHEY, CDR2 SVGAGI. The junction had 14 bases not matched to a gene; V was cut back by 9 bases and J by 6 bases. The CDR3 sequence is CASTETGGWGKTQYF. In nucleotides, the CDR3 is TGTGCCAGTACCGAAACAGGGGGCTGGGGGAAGACCCAGTACTTC.

The chain carries TRBV7-6 and TRBJ2-5; no clear D. Germline V gene data show CDR1 as SGHVS and CDR2 as FNYEAQ. V was cut by 1 base and J by 7 bases, with 4 bases left in between. The CDR3 is 11 amino acids. Here the CDR3 DNA reads TGTGCCAGCAGCTTAGGGGCGACCCAGTACTTC. This sequence encodes CASSLGATQYF.

V usage is TRBV19 and J usage is TRBJ1-3; no firm D call. Deletions cut 5 bases from V and 4 bases from J, with 15 bases between. Germline lookup yields CDR1 LNHDA and CDR2 SQIVND (reference sequence). This CDR3 has 15 residues. This CDR3 is CASSLPSKWGNTIYF. The CDR3 DNA reads as TGTGCCAGTAGTCTCCCGTCTAAGTGGGGAAACACCATATATTTT.

This chain's CDR3 is CASSVGGPTTPGELFF. CDR3 nucleotides: TGTGCCAGCAGCGTAGGCGGGCCCACCACCCCCGGGGAGCTGTTTTTT. The V and J genes are TRBV9 and TRBJ2-2; D possibly corresponds to TRBD2 (5 bases). CDR1 SGDLS and CDR2 YYNGEE come from the germline V gene. V gave up 0 bases and J gave up 6 bases, with 15 bases separating them. The CDR3 is 16 residues long.

The J gene is TRBJ2-7, the V gene TRBV7-2, with D maybe TRBD2 (5 bases). This CDR3 spans 17 amino acids. The V gene lost 2 bases and the J gene lost 3 bases, with 20 bases spanning the gap. Looked up from germline, CDR1 is SGHTA and CDR2 is FQGNSA. This CDR3 is CASSLRYTPIGDYEQYF. DNA for the CDR3: TGTGCCAGCAGCTTACGCTACACACCGATCGGGGACTACGAGCAGTACTTC.

V and J are TRBV10-3 and TRBJ2-7, with D possibly matching TRBD1 (6 bases). The V gene's germline CDR1 is ENHRY and CDR2 SYGVKD. The CDR3 extends over 18 amino acids. The germline V and J ends were trimmed by 0 bases and 6 bases, with 24 bases remaining between them. CDR3 protein: CAISESMQRSWGPLEQYF. The CDR3 region has the DNA TGTGCCATCAGTGAGTCGATGCAGCGCTCGTGGGGGCCTCTCGAGCAGTACTTC.

This clone came up once. The rearrangement joins TRBV7-9 to TRBJ2-7; 7 bases are shared with TRBD1. The junction had 22 bases not matched to a gene; V was cut back by 4 bases and J by 7 bases. Germline CDR1 and CDR2: SEHNR and FQNEAQ (reference sequence). The CDR3 contains 18 residues. CDR3 in amino acids: CASSSRKSGTALWGEQYF. The CDR3, as DNA: TGTGCCAGCAGCTCGAGAAAATCCGGGACAGCCCTTTGGGGTGAGCAGTACTTC.

The chain uses TRBV29-1 and TRBJ2-1; TRBD2 matches at 16 bases. The CDR3 totals 21 residues. CDR1 SQVTM and CDR2 ANQGSEA come from the germline V gene. V shed 7 bases, J shed 3 bases, and the junction held 21 bases outside the gene matches. CDR3 amino acids: CSGRISGGAGTSGRGYNEQFF. The CDR3 nucleotides are TGCAGCGGGAGGATTTCGGGAGGGGCCGGGACTAGCGGGAGGGGCTACAATGAGCAGTTCTTC.

The rearrangement links TRBV2 to TRBJ2-5, with TRBD1 matching over 8 bases. Losses at the gene ends were 4 bases for V and 5 bases for J; bases not matched to a gene: 6. Looked up from germline, CDR1 is SNHLY and CDR2 is FYNNEI. This CDR3 is built from 14 residues. In DNA, the CDR3 is TGTGCCAGCAGTGGACAGGGGTTAAGTGAGACCCAGTACTTC. The encoded protein is CASSGQGLSETQYF.

The chain has TRBV18 and TRBJ2-1, with TRBD1 identical over 7 bases. V lost 3 bases and J lost 15; bases outside the gene matches: 11. CDR1 KGHSH and CDR2 LQKENI come from the germline V gene. This CDR3 has 13 residues. The CDR3 region has the DNA TGTGCCAGCTCACCTGTTTCTGTGGGACAGCGGTTCTTC. This codes for CASSPVSVGQRFF.

The rearrangement links TRBV28 to TRBJ1-4, with D possibly TRBD1 on 5 matching bases. Germline V CDR1 and CDR2: MDHEN, SYDVKM. With 7 bases removed from V and 0 bases from J, the gap between germline ends came to 12 bases. CDR3 size: 15 residues. Here the CDR3 reads CASNLGGATNEKLFF. The CDR3 region has the DNA TGTGCCAGCAACCTGGGGGGGGCAACTAATGAAAAACTGTTTTTT.